This T cell receptor (beta chain) was sequenced in a study of T cells after yellow fever vaccination. For the study at large: Each low-cell-number fraction was prepared by means of SMART-Seq v4 Ultra Low Input.

TCRdb reprocessed the 5' RACE reads via MiXCR and lists one record per CDR3 protein. Counted here are hundreds of thousands of distinct CDR3 sequences, 10% to 15% occurring once; the ten biggest clones make up about 15%. CDR3 size: 15 residues. In germline, CDR1 is DFQATT, CDR2 SNEGSKA (reference sequence). V was shortened by 3 bases and J by 2 bases, with 17 bases between the two germline ends. The source was PBMCs, collected on the day of the yellow fever booster vaccination. The V call is TRBV20-1, the J call TRBJ2-7; D possibly corresponds to TRBD2 (5 bases). The sequence came from a man aged 25 to 40 who received the YFV17D yellow fever vaccine. In nucleotides, the CDR3 is TGCAGTGCTAGGACTATCGCGGGCCGCCCCTACGAGCAGTACTTC. Its translation: CSARTIAGRPYEQYF.